This record looks at one T cell receptor beta chain sequence and its context. No antigen is known for it. The V gene lost 0 bases and the J gene lost 1 base, with 16 bases spanning the gap. This CDR3 comprises 17 residues. Germline V CDR1 and CDR2: SGDLS, YYNGEE. These data belong to a study of cytomegalovirus exposure and HLA in healthy donors. Looking at the study overall: Out of about 170 million T cells, an earlier analysis found over 90 million unique TCR beta sequences in total. Study-wide results and limits: Later work showed greater clonal expansion in HLA-associated TCR beta chains than in equally common others.

Vbeta (60) and Jbeta (13) primers were used in the PCR. The assay was immunoSEQ multiplex PCR, and TCRdb's table has in-frame clones only and misses some. The sample includes 150,000 to 200,000 clones, approximately 82% of them seen just once. The gene calls are TRBV9 and TRBJ1-2, with D perhaps matching TRBD1 (6 bases). The TCR originated in a woman aged 18 to 35 in good health and CMV-seronegative. The sample comprised PBMCs. CDR3 sequence (DNA): TGTGCCAGCAGCGTAGGAACTCGGGGGGCGGGTAACTATGGCTACACCTTC. It specifies CASSVGTRGAGNYGYTF.